This T cell receptor beta chain was sequenced in a study of shared clonotypes between healthy human individuals. About the study: Per-donor plates numbered three CD4 naive, three CD4 memory, two CD8 naive and one CD8 memory.

The method was immunoSEQ multiplex PCR; TCRdb's version includes in-frame clones alone and lacks a portion of them. The sample gives about 2.3 million clones, approximately 95% of which show up once; around 0.4% is in the top ten. Trimming took 5 bases from V and 9 from J, leaving 14 bases between them. In germline, CDR1 is SGHTA, CDR2 FQGTGA. This CDR3 spans 13 amino acids. This clone has a single count. Its antigen is as yet unknown. Whole-study findings and limits: The small donor group covered limited genetic and exposure diversity. Memory subsets generally showed smaller estimated richness than naive subsets did.

The chain combines TRBV7-3 with TRBJ2-1; a possible D gene is TRBD2 (5 bases). The TCR originated in a man between 18 and 29 years old in good health. Some clones in this sample may be carry-over from other donors' samples. Sequenced material: naive CD4+ T cells from PBMCs. The subset denotes: CD45RA+ positively selected. The chain's CDR3 is CASSTGPRGEQFF. The CDR3 DNA follows: TGTGCCAGCAGCACCGGACCACGGGGTGAGCAGTTCTTC.